This T cell receptor (beta chain) was profiled in a study of T-cell memory formation after mild COVID-19. TCRdb recomputed calls from the 5' RACE reads with MiXCR, one row per CDR3 protein. The sample has fewer than 200,000 distinct CDR3 sequences; over 20% are singletons. CDR3 length equals 14 residues. Germline V gene sequence: CDR1 SNHLY, CDR2 FYNNEI. With respect to this clonotype: The junction departs from germline at one end; a sequencing error may be responsible.

This receptor was obtained from an adult woman who had mild COVID-19 (a few samples of this study predate the infection). Cell type and time point are not known. The rearrangement links TRBV2 to TRBJ1-4, with 8 nucleotides matching TRBD1. The specimen sequenced was PBMCs or a T cell subset sorted from them (not recorded which). Written as DNA, the CDR3 is TGTGCCGGCAGGACAGGGATCGGCTATGAAAAACTGTTTTTT. Translation: CAGRTGIGYEKLFF.